This T cell receptor beta chain was identified in a study of blood T cells in healthy people across ages. Study-level points and caveats: As age increased, TCR beta diversity per million T cells fell in a roughly linear fashion. Long-lived donors carried more naive CD4+ cells and greater diversity than aged donors.

A sample-barcoded 5' primer and a J-beta primer mix were used in a second PCR of roughly 6 to 12 cycles. TCRdb recomputed calls from the 5' RACE reads with MiXCR, one row per CDR3 protein. The data show hundreds of thousands of distinct CDR3 sequences, more than 25% seen once. Healthy Caucasian individuals from Russia aged roughly 6 to 90 served as donors. This clonotype showed up many times. Its cognate antigen is unknown. The germline CDR1 and CDR2 sequences are SQVTM and ANQGSEA. V shed 3 bases and J shed 8 bases, with 13 bases lying between them. The CDR3 spans 12 residues. The sequence was obtained from a woman of 80 years or more in good health. Sample: blood. V usage is TRBV29-1 and J usage is TRBJ1-2; D is possibly TRBD1 (6 bases). CDR3 coding DNA: TGCAGCGTTGAGCGTGCCGGGGGCGGCTACACCTTC. Protein product: CSVERAGGGYTF. Full variable domain (outside the CDR3, taken from reference TRBV29-1 and TRBJ1-2): SAVISQKPSRDICQRGTSLTIQCQVDSQVTMMFWYRQQPGQSLTLIATANQGSEATYESGFVIDKFPISRPNLTFSTLTVSNMSPEDSSIYLCSVERAGGGYTFGSGTRLTVV.